This T cell receptor (beta chain) emerged from a study of blood T cell repertoires in COVID-19. Study background: Specimens from acute and convalescent COVID-19 originated in the United States, Italy and Spain. From T cells, B-cell-depleted T cells, or PBMCs came the material, which was cDNA or gDNA.

Original processing notes: Reference gene primer amplification gave nucleated cell count estimates. Assay used: immunoSEQ multiplex PCR; TCRdb lists only in-frame clones, some missing. The D gene and trimming were derived from the DNA, and the V and J assignments and clone size from that table. This table has about 200,000 clones, roughly nine tenths appearing once. Trimming took 5 bases from V and 1 from J, leaving 18 bases between them. Germline V gives CDR1 MDHEN, CDR2 SYDVKM. The CDR3 is 17 residues long. This TCR was sampled from a man aged 55 to 69 who had recovered from COVID-19. The material sequenced was peripheral blood. The V call is TRBV28, the J call TRBJ1-5, with D possibly TRBD1 on 6 matching bases. This chain's CDR3 is CASSPNLGTTSNQPQHF. CDR3 DNA sequence: TGTGCCAGCAGTCCCAACTTGGGGACAACCAGCAATCAGCCCCAGCATTTT.